The 20 T cell receptor beta chains in this list originate from one sample, sequenced in a study of blood T cell repertoires in COVID-19. Here immunoSEQ multiplex PCR was the method, and the copy in TCRdb shows in-frame clones only, minus some. The sample shows about 190,000 clones, approximately 85% of them seen only once. Sequencing was carried out using peripheral blood. The receptors here all came from a man aged 80 or over with COVID-19, enrolled during active disease.

This clone showed up just once. The chain combines TRBV6-5 with TRBJ1-2; D not resolved. This CDR3 has 15 amino acids. Trimming took off 10 bases at V and 3 bases at J, with 21 bases between the two ends. Looked up from germline, CDR1 is MNHEY and CDR2 is SVGAGI. This chain's CDR3 is CATIPNGVRHYGYTF. The DNA of the CDR3 is TGTGCCACCATTCCGAACGGGGTACGGCACTATGGCTACACCTTC.

V is TRBV10-3 and J is TRBJ2-7; TRBD1 might be the D (6 bases). V lost 7 bases, J lost 3 bases, and 16 bases lay in between. Looked up from germline, CDR1 is ENHRY and CDR2 is SYGVKD. This CDR3 contains 14 residues. CDR3 nucleotides: TGTGCCATCATGGGGACAACCACCGGCTACGAGCAGTACTTC. Encoded protein: CAIMGTTTGYEQYF.

V and J are TRBV11-3 and TRBJ2-5; D might be TRBD2 (5 bases). The V gene's germline CDR1 is SGHNT and CDR2 YENEEA. The CDR3 is 15 residues long. The V and J ends lost 3 bases and 5 bases respectively, with 16 bases between them. CDR3 coding DNA: TGTGCCAGCAGCTTTGAGGCCTCAAGAGGGGAGACCCAGTACTTC. It encodes CASSFEASRGETQYF.

This chain connects TRBV7-2 to TRBJ2-4; D gene uncertain. V was clipped by 5 bases and J by 11 bases, with 19 bases between them. The germline CDR1 and CDR2 sequences are SGHTA and FQGNSA. CDR3 length equals 14 residues. DNA of the CDR3: TGTGCCAGCAGCCCCTCGGCCGTGAGGCGCCTTCAGTACTTC. This gives the protein CASSPSAVRRLQYF. The full variable domain, completed using reference TRBV7-2 and TRBJ2-4, is GAGVSQSPSNKVTEKGKDVELRCDPISGHTALYWYRQSLGQGLEFLIYFQGNSAPDKSGLPSDRFSAERTGGSVSTLTIQRTQQEDSAVYLCASSPSAVRRLQYFGAGTRLSVL.

The chain carries TRBV7-2 and TRBJ1-4; D may be TRBD1 (6 bases). The V gene's germline CDR1 is SGHTA and CDR2 FQGNSA. The CDR3 runs to 13 residues. V lost 5 bases and J 8 bases, leaving 12 bases between the germline ends. CDR3 protein: CASSLTGGEKLFF. DNA for the CDR3: TGTGCCAGCAGCCTGACAGGTGGGGAAAAACTGTTTTTT.

This chain joins TRBV5-4 and TRBJ1-3, with D possibly matching TRBD1 (6 bases). The CDR3 contains 15 residues. V lost 2 bases to trimming and J lost 2 bases, with 11 bases between them. CDR1 SGHNT and CDR2 YYREEE come from the germline V gene (reference sequence). In DNA, the CDR3 is TGTGCCAGCAGCTTAACCGGGACACCTGGAAACACCATATATTTT. It is translated as CASSLTGTPGNTIYF.

Here the CDR3 DNA reads TGCGCCAGCAGCCAAGTGTGGAAGCGGGGTAGCTCCTACAATGAGCAGTTCTTC. Translation gives CASSQVWKRGSSYNEQFF. The chain carries TRBV4-1 and TRBJ2-1; 7 bases map to TRBD2. The CDR3 has 18 residues. Germline CDR1 and CDR2: MGHRA and YSYEKL. The ends lost 1 base at V and 0 bases at J; junction bases unmatched: 9.

The chain recombines TRBV10-3 with TRBJ1-2; D not certain. Germline CDR1 and CDR2: ENHRY and SYGVKD. The CDR3 is made up of 13 amino acids. V shed 2 bases and J shed 4 bases, with 8 bases lying between them. As DNA, the CDR3 is TGTGCCATCAGTGAGGGGGAGGGCTATGGCTACACCTTC. Translation: CAISEGEGYGYTF.

The V call is TRBV5-4, the J call TRBJ2-7, with 7 positions matching TRBD2. Germline V gene lookup returns CDR1 SGHNT and CDR2 YYREEE (reference sequence). V was pared by 4 bases and J by 5 bases, with 12 bases of the junction left unmatched. The CDR3 loop spans 15 amino acids. The CDR3 is CASSGVREGSHEQYF. As DNA, the CDR3 is TGTGCCAGCAGCGGGGTGAGGGAGGGTTCCCACGAGCAGTACTTC. The complete variable domain, with remaining parts taken from reference TRBV5-4 and TRBJ2-7, reads ETGVTQSPTHLIKTRGQQVTLRCSSQSGHNTVSWYQQALGQGPQFIFQYYREEENGRGNFPPRFSGLQFPNYSSELNVNALELDDSALYLCASSGVREGSHEQYFGPGTRLTVT.

This clone was observed a single time. This rearrangement joins TRBV6-2 or TRBV6-3 to TRBJ1-5; no clear D. This CDR3 spans 15 amino acids. Looked up from germline, CDR1 is MNHEY and CDR2 is SVGEGT. Trimming took off 2 bases at V and 0 bases at J, with 8 bases between the two ends. The CDR3 sequence is CASSYPRGSNQPQHF. The CDR3 region has the DNA TGTGCCAGCAGTTACCCGAGAGGTAGCAATCAGCCCCAGCATTTT.

This chain links TRBV5-4 with TRBJ2-1; a weak D match, TRBD1 (5 bases). The V end lost 2 bases, the J end lost 6 bases, and 12 bases lay between the germline ends. Germline lookup yields CDR1 SGHNT and CDR2 YYREEE (reference sequence). The CDR3 runs to 14 residues. The CDR3 coding sequence is TGTGCCAGCAGCTTCGTGGGGCCCTCCAATGAGCAGTTCTTC. Amino acid sequence: CASSFVGPSNEQFF.

The chain links TRBV10-3 to TRBJ2-5; TRBD1 matches 9 bases. Germline-derived CDR1 and CDR2 are ENHRY and SYGVKD. This CDR3 has 13 amino acids. V shed 6 bases, J shed 5 bases, and the junction held 4 bases outside the gene matches. CDR3 sequence: CAISRTGVETQYF. The DNA for the CDR3 is TGTGCCATCAGCCGGACAGGGGTGGAGACCCAGTACTTC.

V is TRBV20-1 and J is TRBJ1-5; perhaps TRBD1 as D (5 bases). This CDR3 region has 15 residues. Germline V gene sequence: CDR1 DFQATT, CDR2 SNEGSKA (reference sequence). V gave up 3 bases and J gave up 4 bases, with 16 bases separating them. In nucleotides, the CDR3 is TGCAGTGCTAGTTGGGACTCGGTTGGGAATCAGCCCCAGCATTTT. Translation: CSASWDSVGNQPQHF.

The chain is built from TRBV7-3 and TRBJ2-2; D possibly corresponds to TRBD1 (5 bases). The germline CDR1 and CDR2 sequences are SGHTA and FQGTGA. The germline V and J ends were trimmed by 6 bases and 4 bases, with 9 bases remaining between them. The CDR3 has 13 amino acids. This CDR3 is CASSPDSTGELFF. In DNA form, the CDR3 reads TGTGCCAGCAGTCCAGACAGCACCGGGGAGCTGTTTTTT.

The rearrangement links TRBV5-1 to TRBJ2-1; 8 nucleotides agree with TRBD1. This CDR3 has 16 residues. V dropped 6 bases and J dropped 2; count of bases not matched to a gene: 10. Germline V gene sequence: CDR1 SGHRS, CDR2 YFSETQ. The chain's CDR3 is CASTPAGTGPYNEQFF. The CDR3 nucleotides read TGCGCCAGCACGCCAGCAGGGACAGGCCCCTACAATGAGCAGTTCTTC.

The rearrangement uses TRBV7-2 and TRBJ1-6; TRBD1 might be the D (5 bases). The germline V gene encodes CDR1 SGHTA and CDR2 FQGNSA. The CDR3 runs 14 residues. The V and J ends lost 5 bases and 6 bases respectively, with 11 bases between them. The CDR3 DNA reads TGTGCCAGCAGCATTAGGACACGTAATTCACCCCTCCACTTT. It is translated as CASSIRTRNSPLHF.

J is TRBJ2-2 and V is TRBV6-6; the match to TRBD2 covers 10 bases. Germline trimming cut 5 bases from V and 4 bases from J; bases unmatched to any gene: 7. This CDR3 has 16 residues. Germline CDR1 is MNHNY and CDR2 is SVGAGI (reference sequence). For the CDR3, the DNA is TGTGCCAGCAGTCAGTCCGGGACTAGCGTCACCGGGGAGCTGTTTTTT. Protein sequence: CASSQSGTSVTGELFF.

The chain employs TRBV7-6 and TRBJ2-2; D unresolved. In germline, CDR1 is SGHVS, CDR2 FNYEAQ. The CDR3 extends over 15 amino acids. Trimming cost V 6 bases and J 2 bases, with 13 bases left between them. CDR3 bases: TGTGCCAGCAGACCAAACATGGCTAACACCGGGGAGCTGTTTTTT. As protein: CASRPNMANTGELFF. The variable domain in full, completed from reference TRBV7-6 and TRBJ2-2, reads GAGVSQSPRYKVTKRGQDVALRCDPISGHVSLYWYRQALGQGPEFLTYFNYEAQQDKSGLPNDRFSAERPEGSISTLTIQRTEQRDSAMYRCASRPNMANTGELFFGEGSRLTVL.

CDR3 in DNA: TGTGCCAGCAGCTTGGACTCCAACTATGGCTACACCTTC. Translated, it gives CASSLDSNYGYTF. The gene calls are TRBV5-8 and TRBJ1-2; D call uncertain. CDR3 length: 13 residues. The germline V and J ends were trimmed by 0 bases and 2 bases, with 5 bases remaining between them. Per the germline V gene, CDR1 is SGHTS and CDR2 is YDEGEE.

The chain joins TRBV24-1 to TRBJ2-1; 9 bases fit TRBD2. Germline CDR1 reads KGHDR; CDR2 reads SFDVKD. The CDR3 totals 18 residues. The junction had 13 bases not matched to a gene; V was cut back by 4 bases and J by 4 bases. CDR3 sequence reads: CATSDSGLAGGWYNEQFF. The CDR3 bases are TGTGCCACCAGTGACTCGGGACTAGCCGGGGGGTGGTACAATGAGCAGTTCTTC.